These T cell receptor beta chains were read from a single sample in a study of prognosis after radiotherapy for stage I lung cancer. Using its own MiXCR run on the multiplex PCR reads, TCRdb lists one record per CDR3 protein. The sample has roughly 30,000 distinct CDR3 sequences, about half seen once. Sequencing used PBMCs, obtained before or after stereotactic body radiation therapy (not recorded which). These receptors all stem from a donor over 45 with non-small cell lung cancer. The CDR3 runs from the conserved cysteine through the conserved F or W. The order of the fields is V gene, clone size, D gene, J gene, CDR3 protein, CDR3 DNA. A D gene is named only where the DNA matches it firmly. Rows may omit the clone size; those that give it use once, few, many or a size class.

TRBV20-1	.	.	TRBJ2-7	CSALPWGLQSLYEQYF	TGCAGTGCGCTCCCGTGGGGGCTTCAAAGCCTATACGAGCAGTACTTC
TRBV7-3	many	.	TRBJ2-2	CASSSIQGSTGELFF	TGTGCCAGCAGCTCAATTCAGGGATCTACCGGGGAGCTGTTTTTT
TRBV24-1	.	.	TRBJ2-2	CATSDLPTTGVILWELFF	TGTGCCACCAGTGATCTCCCAACTACCGGAGTGATCTTGTGGGAGCTGTTTTTT
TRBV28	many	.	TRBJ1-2	CASSLGTVGRGGYTF	TGTGCCAGCAGTTTGGGGACGGTGGGGCGTGGTGGCTACACCTTC
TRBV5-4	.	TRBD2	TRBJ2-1	CVSSLGGTRGIGVQFF	TGTGTCAGCAGCTTGGGTGGGACTAGAGGGATCGGGGTGCAGTTCTTC
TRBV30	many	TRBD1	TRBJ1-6	CAWSGGGASPSPLHF	TGTGCCTGGAGCGGAGGGGGCGCGTCTCCTTCACCCCTCCACTTT
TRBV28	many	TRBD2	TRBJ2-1	CAVRGSLRRDEQFF	TGTGCCGTCCGCGGGAGCCTAAGACGGGATGAGCAGTTCTTC
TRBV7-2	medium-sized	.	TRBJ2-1	CASSLQGYEQFF	TGTGCCAGCAGCTTACAAGGTTATGAGCAGTTCTTC
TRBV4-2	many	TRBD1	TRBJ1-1	CASSQEIGGAVAFF	TGTGCCAGCAGCCAAGAGATAGGGGGCGCGGTAGCTTTCTTT
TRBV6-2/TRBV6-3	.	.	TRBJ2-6	CASSYTPGAGANVLSF	TGTGCTAGCAGTTACACCCCGGGAGCTGGGGCCAACGTCCTGTCTTTC
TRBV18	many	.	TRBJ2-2	CASSLRVTSAGTGELFF	TGTGCCAGCTCACTCCGCGTTACAAGCGCGGGTACCGGGGAGCTGTTTTTT
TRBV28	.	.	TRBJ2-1	CASSLFRRGVDEQFF	TGTGCCAGCAGTTTATTTCGGCGGGGAGTCGATGAGCAGTTCTTC
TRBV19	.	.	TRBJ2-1	CASRYRAAYNEQFF	TGTGCCAGTAGGTACAGGGCAGCCTACAATGAGCAGTTCTTC
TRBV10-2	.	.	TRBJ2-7	CARSRGHGALEQYF	TGCGCCAGATCCCGGGGCCATGGGGCGCTGGAGCAGTACTTC
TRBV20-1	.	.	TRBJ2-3	CSARDPRVQADTQYF	TGCAGTGCTAGAGATCCCAGAGTTCAGGCAGATACGCAGTATTTT
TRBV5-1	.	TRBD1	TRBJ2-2	CASSIAGTVNTGELFF	TGCGCCAGCAGCATAGCCGGGACAGTGAACACCGGGGAGCTGTTTTTT
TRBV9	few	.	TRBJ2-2	CASTAGSPGLTVELFF	TGTGCCAGCACCGCGGGGTCCCCTGGGTTGACCGTGGAGCTGTTTTTT
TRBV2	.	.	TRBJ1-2	CASSEGYGYTF	TGTGCCAGCAGTGAGGGATATGGCTACACCTTC
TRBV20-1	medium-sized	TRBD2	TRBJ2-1	CSAQSSGFSYNEQFF	TGCAGTGCCCAATCTAGCGGGTTCTCCTACAATGAGCAGTTCTTC
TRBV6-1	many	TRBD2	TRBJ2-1	CASSPGTSGFNEQFF	TGTGCCAGCAGCCCCGGGACTAGCGGGTTCAATGAGCAGTTCTTC
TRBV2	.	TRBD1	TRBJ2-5	CASSSGQGAQETRYF	TGTGCCAGCAGTTCCGGACAGGGGGCGCAGGAGACCCGGTACTTC
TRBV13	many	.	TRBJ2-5	CASSFASLDGPDETQYF	TGTGCCAGCAGCTTCGCCTCCCTGGACGGACCGGATGAGACCCAGTACTTC
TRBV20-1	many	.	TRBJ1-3	CSAYSGNTIYF	TGCAGTGCTTACTCTGGAAACACCATATATTTT
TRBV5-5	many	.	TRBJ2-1	CASSRGWDYNEQFF	TGTGCCAGCAGCCGGGGCTGGGACTACAATGAGCAGTTCTTC
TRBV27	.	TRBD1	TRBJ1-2	CASSRDRGYSGYTF	TGTGCCAGCAGTAGGGACAGGGGATACAGTGGCTACACCTTC
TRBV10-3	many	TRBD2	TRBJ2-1	CATRKREGSDEQFF	TGTGCCACCCGGAAGCGGGAGGGAAGCGATGAGCAGTTCTTC
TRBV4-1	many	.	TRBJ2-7	CASSSLTGSRGRVYF	TGCGCCAGCAGCTCCCTCACTGGTTCTCGAGGTCGTGTGTACTTC
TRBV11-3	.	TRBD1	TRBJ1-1	CASSPSGQLTTEAFF	TGTGCCAGCAGCCCATCGGGACAGTTAACCACTGAAGCTTTCTTT
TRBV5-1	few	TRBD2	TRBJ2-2	CASSLTSGGTGELFF	TGCGCCAGCAGCTTGACTAGCGGGGGCACCGGGGAGCTGTTTTTT
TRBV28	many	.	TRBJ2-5	CASSPHIREETQYF	TGTGCCAGCAGTCCGCACATCAGGGAAGAGACCCAGTACTTC
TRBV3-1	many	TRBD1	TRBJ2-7	CASSQWDRGDEQYF	TGTGCCAGCAGCCAATGGGACAGGGGCGATGAGCAGTACTTC
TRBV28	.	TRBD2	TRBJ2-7	CASRRLAGNYEQYF	TGTGCCAGCCGGCGGCTAGCGGGAAACTACGAGCAGTACTTC
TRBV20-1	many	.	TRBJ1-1	CSATYGRVTEAFF	TGCAGCGCTACATACGGGAGGGTTACTGAAGCTTTCTTT
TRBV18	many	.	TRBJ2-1	CASSPQGTYNEQFF	TGTGCCAGCTCACCCCAGGGGACTTACAATGAGCAGTTCTTC
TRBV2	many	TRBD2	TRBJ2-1	CASTGLAGVLEQFF	TGTGCCAGCACGGGACTAGCGGGAGTCCTTGAGCAGTTCTTC
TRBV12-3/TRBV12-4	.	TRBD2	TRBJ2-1	CASSSPTSGLNEQFF	TGTGCCAGCAGTTCGCCGACTAGCGGGCTAAATGAGCAGTTCTTC
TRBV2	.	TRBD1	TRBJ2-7	CASKEQGKHEQYF	TGTGCCAGCAAGGAACAGGGGAAACACGAGCAGTACTTC
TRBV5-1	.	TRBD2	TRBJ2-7	CTSSLGDGGGSYEQYF	TGCACCAGCAGCTTGGGGGATGGCGGGGGCTCCTACGAGCAGTACTTC
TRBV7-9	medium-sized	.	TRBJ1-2	CASSPVRGAGGYTF	TGTGCCAGCAGCCCCGTACGGGGCGCTGGTGGCTACACCTTC
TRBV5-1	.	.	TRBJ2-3	CASSSDNSDTQYF	TGCGCCAGCAGCTCCGACAATTCAGATACGCAGTATTTT
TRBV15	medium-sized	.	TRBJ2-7	CATSRDLGDEQYF	TGTGCCACCAGCAGAGATTTGGGAGACGAGCAGTACTTC
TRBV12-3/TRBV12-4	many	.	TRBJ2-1	CASSVGSWYNEQFF	TGTGCCAGCAGCGTCGGGTCATGGTACAATGAGCAGTTCTTC
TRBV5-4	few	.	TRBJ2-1	CASSLRGTVDEQFF	TGTGCCAGCAGCTTGAGGGGGACGGTCGATGAGCAGTTCTTC
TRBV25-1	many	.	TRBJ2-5	CASSVRSQETQYF	TGTGCCAGCAGTGTCAGGTCCCAAGAGACCCAGTACTTC
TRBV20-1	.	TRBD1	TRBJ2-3	CSARRTGVGTYTQYF	TGCAGTGCTAGGCGGACAGGGGTAGGCACATATACGCAGTATTTT
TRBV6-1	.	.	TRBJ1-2	CASSGRDFYGYTF	TGTGCCAGCAGTGGGAGGGACTTCTATGGCTACACCTTC
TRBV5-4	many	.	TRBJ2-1	CASSLGGLSSYNEQFF	TGTGCCAGCAGCTTGGGGGGGCTTAGCTCCTACAATGAGCAGTTCTTC
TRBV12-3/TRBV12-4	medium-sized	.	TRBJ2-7	CASSHRGRDEQYF	TGTGCCAGCAGTCACAGGGGGAGGGACGAGCAGTACTTC
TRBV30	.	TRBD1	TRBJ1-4	CAWRDRVVVGGKLFF	TGTGCCTGGAGAGACAGGGTCGTAGTAGGAGGAAAACTGTTTTTT
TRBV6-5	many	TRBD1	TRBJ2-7	CASSYNPRQGSYEQYF	TGTGCCAGCAGTTACAACCCCCGACAGGGTTCATACGAGCAGTACTTC
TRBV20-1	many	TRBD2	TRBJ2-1	CSARGVLAGNNEQFF	TGCAGTGCTAGAGGGGTACTAGCGGGGAACAATGAGCAGTTCTTC
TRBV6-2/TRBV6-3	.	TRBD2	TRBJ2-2	CASSTSVNTGELFF	TGTGCCAGCAGTACTAGCGTCAACACCGGGGAGCTGTTTTTT
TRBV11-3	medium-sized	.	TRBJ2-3	CASRAGGSTDTQYF	TGTGCCAGTAGGGCCGGGGGTAGCACAGATACGCAGTATTTT
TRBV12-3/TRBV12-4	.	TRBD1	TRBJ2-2	CASSPSDRGTGELFF	TGTGCCAGCAGCCCCTCAGACAGGGGTACCGGGGAGCTGTTTTTT
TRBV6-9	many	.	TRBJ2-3	CASSYGSNTAQYF	TGTGCCAGCAGTTACGGGTCGAACACTGCGCAGTATTTT
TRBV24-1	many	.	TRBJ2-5	CATSEKLPGSFQETQYF	TGTGCCACCAGTGAAAAGCTTCCGGGGTCCTTCCAAGAGACCCAGTACTTC
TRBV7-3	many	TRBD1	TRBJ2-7	CASSLYFGQVYEQYF	TGTGCCAGCAGCTTATACTTTGGACAGGTGTACGAGCAGTACTTC
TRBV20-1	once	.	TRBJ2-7	CSATPAYEQYF	TGCAGTGCCACGCCCGCCTACGAGCAGTACTTC
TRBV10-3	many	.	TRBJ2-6	CAITGSGANVLTF	TGTGCCATCACGGGCTCTGGGGCCAACGTCCTGACTTTC